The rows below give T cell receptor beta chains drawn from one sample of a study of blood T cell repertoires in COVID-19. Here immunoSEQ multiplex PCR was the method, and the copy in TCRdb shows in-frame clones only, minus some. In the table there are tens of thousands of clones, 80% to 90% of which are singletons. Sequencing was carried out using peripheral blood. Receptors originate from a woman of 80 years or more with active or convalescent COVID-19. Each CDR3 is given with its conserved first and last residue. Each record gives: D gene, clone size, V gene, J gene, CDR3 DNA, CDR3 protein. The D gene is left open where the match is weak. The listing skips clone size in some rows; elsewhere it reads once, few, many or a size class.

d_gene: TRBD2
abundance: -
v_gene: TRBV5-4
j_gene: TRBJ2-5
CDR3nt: TGTGCCAGCAGCTTGGGAGGCCTAGCGGGAAAAGAGACCCAGTACTTC
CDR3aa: CASSLGGLAGKETQYF

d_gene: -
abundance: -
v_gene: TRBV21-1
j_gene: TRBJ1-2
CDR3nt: TGTGCCAGCAGCACCCGAAACGACAGAGATAACTATGGCTACACCTTC
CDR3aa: CASSTRNDRDNYGYTF

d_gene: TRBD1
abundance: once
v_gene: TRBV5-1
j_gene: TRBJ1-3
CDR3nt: TGCGCCAGCAGCTGGACAGGGATTCGCTCTGGAAACACCATATATTTT
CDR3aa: CASSWTGIRSGNTIYF

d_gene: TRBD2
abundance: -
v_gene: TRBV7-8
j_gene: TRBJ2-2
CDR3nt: TGTGCCAGCATCATAGTCGGGGGGTGGAACACCGGGGAGCTGTTTTTT
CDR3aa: CASIIVGGWNTGELFF

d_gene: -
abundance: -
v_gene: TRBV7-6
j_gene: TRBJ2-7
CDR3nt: TGTGCCAGCAGCTTAGTTCTAGCATCCGAGCAGTACTTC
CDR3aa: CASSLVLASEQYF

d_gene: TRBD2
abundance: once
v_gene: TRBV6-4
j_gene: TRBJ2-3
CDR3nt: TGTGCCCGACCGGGACTAGCGGGAGAGGGGGCTAGCACAGATACGCAGTATTTT
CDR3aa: CARPGLAGEGASTDTQYF

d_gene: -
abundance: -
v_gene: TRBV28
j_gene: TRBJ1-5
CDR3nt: TGTGCCAGCAGTCCTCCCCAGGGCAGATTCAATAGCAATCAGCCCCAGCATTTT
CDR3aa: CASSPPQGRFNSNQPQHF

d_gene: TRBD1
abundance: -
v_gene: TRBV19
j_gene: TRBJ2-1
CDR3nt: TGTGCCAGTAGTATAAGGACAGGGGGCTCCTACAATGAGCAGTTCTTC
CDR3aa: CASSIRTGGSYNEQFF

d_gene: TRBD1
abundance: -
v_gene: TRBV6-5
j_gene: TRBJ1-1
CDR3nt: TGTGCCAGCAGTACCACAGGGGGGAGGGCTGAAGCTTTCTTT
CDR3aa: CASSTTGGRAEAFF

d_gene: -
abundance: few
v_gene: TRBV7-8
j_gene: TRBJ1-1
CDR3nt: TGTGCCAGCAGCTTTGACAGAGACACTGAAGCTTTCTTT
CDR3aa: CASSFDRDTEAFF